The clone carrying this T cell receptor (beta chain) was counted only a few times. The antigen is not known. This entry comes from a study of T-cell reconstitution after alpha-beta-depleted transplantation in children. Whole-study findings and limits: It was reported that alpha-beta T cells came from several hundred expanded graft clones (about two months after transplant). T-cell counts and diversity at one year post-transplant came mainly from newly produced T cells.

Deletions cut 3 bases from V and 0 bases from J, with 9 bases between. The germline CDR1 and CDR2 sequences are DFQATT and SNEGSKA (reference sequence). The CDR3 runs to 14 residues. Molecular barcoding with unique molecular identifiers was used for the TCRbeta library. MiXCR, run by TCRdb on the PCR reads, gives a single entry per CDR3 protein. The sample shows 530,000 or so distinct CDR3 sequences, 25% to 30% of them seen only once. This chain connects TRBV20-1 to TRBJ2-1; D may be TRBD1 or TRBD2 (5 bases each). This sequence originates from a boy under two years old with Wiskott-Aldrich syndrome, due to receive a stem cell transplant. The sequencing used PBMCs, collected before TCRalphabeta/CD19-depleted stem cell transplant. The CDR3 region is CSARTGTSYNEQFF. The CDR3 nucleotides read TGCAGTGCTAGGACCGGGACCTCCTACAATGAGCAGTTCTTC.